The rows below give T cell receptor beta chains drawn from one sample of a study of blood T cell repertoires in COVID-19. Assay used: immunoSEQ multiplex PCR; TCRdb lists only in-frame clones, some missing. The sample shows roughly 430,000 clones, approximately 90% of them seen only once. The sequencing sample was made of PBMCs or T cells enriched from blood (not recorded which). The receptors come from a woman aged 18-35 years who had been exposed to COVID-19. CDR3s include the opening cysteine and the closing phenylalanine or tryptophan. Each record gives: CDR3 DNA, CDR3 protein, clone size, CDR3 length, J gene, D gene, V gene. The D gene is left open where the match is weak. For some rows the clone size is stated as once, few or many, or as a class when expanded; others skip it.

DNA: TGTGCCAGCAGTTTAACGGGCGGGACTGGCTACGAGCAGTACTTC
CDR3: CASSLTGGTGYEQYF
size: once
length: 15
J: TRBJ2-7
D: .
V: TRBV6-5

DNA: TGTGCCACCAGTGATCCGGGACAGGGAGGCTATGGCTACACCTTC
CDR3: CATSDPGQGGYGYTF
size: .
length: 15
J: TRBJ1-2
D: TRBD1
V: TRBV24-1

DNA: TGTGCCAGCTCACAACTAGCGGGAGTTCCTAATGAGCAGTTCTTC
CDR3: CASSQLAGVPNEQFF
size: .
length: 15
J: TRBJ2-1
D: TRBD2
V: TRBV18

DNA: TGTGCCAGCAGTCGAGAAAGAGGGACAGCAGATTCCTACGAGCAGTACTTC
CDR3: CASSRERGTADSYEQYF
size: few
length: 17
J: TRBJ2-7
D: TRBD1
V: TRBV6-6

DNA: TGTGCCAGCACCTCGGGAGGCGAAACTAGCGGGAGGGTCAAGGAGACCCAGTACTTC
CDR3: CASTSGGETSGRVKETQYF
size: .
length: 19
J: TRBJ2-5
D: TRBD2
V: TRBV7-9

DNA: TGTGCCAGCAGCTTTGAGGGCAGAAACTATGGCTACACCTTC
CDR3: CASSFEGRNYGYTF
size: .
length: 14
J: TRBJ1-2
D: .
V: TRBV5-6

DNA: TGTGCCAGCAGCGGTTGGGCGTCAGGAAGCACAGATACGCAGTATTTT
CDR3: CASSGWASGSTDTQYF
size: .
length: 16
J: TRBJ2-3
D: .
V: TRBV3-1/TRBV3-2

DNA: TGTGCCAGCAGGGGACAGGGGGCTAACACTGAAGCTTTCTTT
CDR3: CASRGQGANTEAFF
size: few
length: 14
J: TRBJ1-1
D: TRBD1
V: TRBV28

DNA: TGTGCCAGCAGTCCTCTAGCGGGGGGACCCACCGGGGAGCTGTTTTTT
CDR3: CASSPLAGGPTGELFF
size: .
length: 16
J: TRBJ2-2
D: TRBD2
V: TRBV28

DNA: TGTGCCAGCAGTCCCCCGGACAGTCCAATCTACGAGCAGTACTTC
CDR3: CASSPPDSPIYEQYF
size: few
length: 15
J: TRBJ2-7
D: .
V: TRBV6-2/TRBV6-3

DNA: TGCGCCAGCAGCCACCTAGCGGGGGGGCGTGAGCAGTACTTC
CDR3: CASSHLAGGREQYF
size: .
length: 14
J: TRBJ2-7
D: TRBD2
V: TRBV4-3

DNA: TGTGCCAGCAGCTTGGGACAGGGGTCTCGGGAGCAGTACTTC
CDR3: CASSLGQGSREQYF
size: .
length: 14
J: TRBJ2-7
D: TRBD1
V: TRBV7-8